This T cell receptor gamma chain was documented in a study of Vδ1+ human thymocytes. A note on this clone: The antigen remains undetermined.

Sequences come from RNA converted to cDNA by reverse transcription. The CDR3 regions were amplified by multiplex PCR from V-gene primers to a constant-region primer. TCRdb re-processed the multiplex PCR reads via CATT. The sample shows some 37,000 gamma-chain clones, 20% to 25% of them seen only once. Whole-study findings and limits: Donors shared many TRG clonotypes but few TRD clonotypes. Despite high sort purity, roughly a fifth of thymic T cell receptor delta sequences were Vdelta2. In the thymus, TRG and TRD repertoires looked highly polyclonal with Gaussian CDR3 lengths.

Germline V lookup: CDR1 VENAVY, CDR2 YDSYNSRV. With V trimmed by 4 bases and J by 7 bases, 10 bases remained unmatched. CDR3 length: 13 residues. Thymocytes were sorted as CD3+ TCRVdelta1+ TCRVdelta2- after alphabeta T cell depletion. Between roughly 98% and 99.6% of sorted thymocytes were Vdelta1+. Source material: Vdelta1+ gamma-delta thymocytes from the thymus. The sample's subset: FACS-sorted CD3+ TCRalphabeta- TCRVdelta1+ TCRVdelta2- thymocytes. The chain combines TRGV8 with TRGJ1 or TRGJ2. This clonotype originated in a girl under three years old who had congenital heart surgery. The CDR3 reads CATWDGPRYKKLF. The CDR3 DNA reads as TGTGCCACCTGGGACGGGCCACGATATAAGAAACTCTTT.